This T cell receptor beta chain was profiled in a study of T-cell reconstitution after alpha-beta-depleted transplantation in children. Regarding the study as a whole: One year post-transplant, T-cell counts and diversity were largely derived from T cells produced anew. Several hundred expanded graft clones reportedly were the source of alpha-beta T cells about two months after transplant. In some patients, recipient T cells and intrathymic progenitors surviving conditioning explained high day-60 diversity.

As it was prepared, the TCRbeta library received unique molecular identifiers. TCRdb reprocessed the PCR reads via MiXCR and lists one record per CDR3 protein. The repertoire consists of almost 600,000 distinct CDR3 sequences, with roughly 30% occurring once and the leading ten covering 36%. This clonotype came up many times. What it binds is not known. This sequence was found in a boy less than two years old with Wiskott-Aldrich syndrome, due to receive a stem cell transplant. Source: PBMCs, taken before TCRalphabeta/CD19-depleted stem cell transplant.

CDR3 coding DNA: TGCAGTGTCCTGGGGCCCTACAATGAGCAGTTCTTC. Encoded protein: CSVLGPYNEQFF. The V gene is TRBV20-1, the J gene TRBJ2-1, with D maybe TRBD1 (5 bases). V was cut by 7 bases and J by 2 bases, with 9 bases left in between. The CDR3 extends over 12 amino acids. Germline-derived CDR1 and CDR2 are DFQATT and SNEGSKA (reference sequence).